The TCR beta chain under discussion was sequenced for a study of patients and donors after allogeneic stem cell transplantation. From the RT-PCR reads, TCRdb called clonotypes with MiXCR, one entry per CDR3 protein. Here the sample spans 150,000 to 250,000 distinct CDR3 sequences, 41% being singletons. This clonotype turned up a few times. The V and J ends lost 4 bases and 13 bases respectively, with 19 bases between them. Germline V CDR1 and CDR2: MNHEY, SVGAGI. The CDR3 extends over 13 amino acids. This sequence joins TRBV6-5 and TRBJ1-1, with D perhaps matching TRBD1 (6 bases). What was sequenced was blood, either unsorted or a sorted T cell fraction (not recorded which). This TCR was recovered from a human donor who was either an allogeneic HSCT recipient or a stem cell or donor lymphocyte infusion donor (not recorded which). It is not recorded whose cells these are; they may come from a transplant donor. The CDR3 DNA reads TGTGCCAGCAGTTCCCTAACAGGGAATTTAGGTTTCTTT. Translation gives CASSSLTGNLGFF.